The source of this T cell receptor (beta chain) is a study of T-cell memory formation after mild COVID-19. The CDR3 extends over 14 amino acids. CDR1 LGHNA and CDR2 YNFKEQ come from the germline V gene. Losses at the gene ends were 5 bases for V and 8 bases for J; bases not matched to a gene: 9. One entry per CDR3 protein, called by TCRdb with MiXCR from the 5' RACE reads. The data hold almost 550,000 distinct CDR3 sequences, with roughly 22% observed a single time. Points from the study as a whole: Second-wave clones reaching peak frequency on day 37 lacked confirmed SARS-CoV-2 specificity.

About this clonotype itself: Its antigen is as yet unknown.

The source material was PBMCs or a T cell subset sorted from them (not recorded which). This clonotype originated in an adult woman who had mild COVID-19 (a few samples of this study predate the infection). Cell type and time point are not known. The J gene is TRBJ1-2, the V gene TRBV4-2, with 9 bases fitting TRBD1. For the CDR3, the DNA is TGTGCCAGCAGCAATACAGGGGGCAAAGGGGGCTACACCTTC. This codes for CASSNTGGKGGYTF.